The source of this T cell receptor beta chain is a study of cytomegalovirus exposure and HLA in healthy donors. The study sampled nominally healthy donors, though unrecorded immune exposures were likely. Germline loops: CDR1 SEHNR, CDR2 FQNEAQ (reference sequence). The CDR3 has 14 amino acids. Trimming took 5 bases from V and 3 from J; bases not matched to a gene: 7. Primers: 60 Vbeta forward and 13 Jbeta reverse. Data came from immunoSEQ multiplex PCR; TCRdb stores just in-frame clones and leaves some out. The repertoire includes some 250,000 clones, about 80% of them detected once, and 8% sits in the top ten. Study-wide results and limits: V- and J-gene trimming of TCR beta was linked (in a later analysis) to a missense DCLRE1C variant. After further analysis at a later stage, 16,951 TCR beta sequences were associated with HLA alleles at 0.05 false discovery rate.

For this clone: Its specificity is not known.

Material: PBMCs. The TCR originated in a woman aged 60-75 years in good health and CMV-seropositive. The chain recombines TRBV7-9 with TRBJ2-7; TRBD2 agrees at 7 bases. The CDR3 sequence: CASSASGGNYEQYF. CDR3 nucleotides: TGTGCCAGCAGCGCCTCCGGGGGGAACTACGAGCAGTACTTC.